The 32 T cell receptor beta chains below come from one sample, sequenced in a study of blood T cell repertoires in COVID-19. Method: immunoSEQ multiplex PCR; TCRdb's copy keeps in-frame clones and lacks some. This sample carries more than 200,000 clones, about 85% of them seen once, and the ten largest clones take more than 10%. The sequenced material came from PBMCs or T cells enriched from blood (not recorded which). The receptors come from a man aged 30 to 39 who had recovered from COVID-19.

The V gene is TRBV9, the J gene TRBJ2-2; 11 positions agree with TRBD2. Germline CDR1 reads SGDLS; CDR2 reads YYNGEE. CDR3 length: 16 residues. V shed 2 bases, J shed 7 bases, and the junction held 7 bases outside the gene matches. CDR3 amino acids: CASSVTSGSFGGELFF. The CDR3 region has the DNA TGTGCCAGCAGCGTTACTAGCGGGAGTTTTGGCGGGGAGCTGTTTTTT.

The chain carries TRBV5-1 and TRBJ1-6; 7 nucleotides match TRBD1. This CDR3 contains 14 residues. Germline CDR1 is SGHRS and CDR2 is YFSETQ. The trim removed 2 bases at V and 7 bases at J, leaving 3 bases unmatched. The CDR3 DNA is TGCGCCAGCAGCTTACAGGGGATCAATTCACCCCTCCACTTT. It specifies CASSLQGINSPLHF.

The V and J genes are TRBV6-2 or TRBV6-3 and TRBJ1-1, with D uncertain. V lost 2 bases to trimming and J lost 10 bases, with 14 bases between them. The CDR3 contains 13 residues. Germline V CDR1 and CDR2: MNHEY, SVGEGT. CDR3 sequence reads: CASSYEPDEGAFF. CDR3 in DNA: TGTGCCAGCAGTTACGAGCCAGACGAGGGAGCTTTCTTT.

The V call is TRBV7-8, the J call TRBJ2-4, with TRBD2 matching over 8 bases. From germline, CDR1 is SGHVS and CDR2 FQNEAQ. The V gene end was trimmed by 5 bases and the J gene end by 11 bases; junction bases not matched to a gene: 5. CDR3 length equals 12 residues. As DNA, the CDR3 is TGTGCCAGCAGCCGCGGGGGGCCATTTCAGTACTTC. As protein: CASSRGGPFQYF.

The chain recombines TRBV28 with TRBJ2-7; a weak D match, TRBD2 (5 bases). The germline V gene encodes CDR1 MDHEN and CDR2 SYDVKM. The CDR3 consists of 16 residues. Trimming left V 4 bases short and J 1 base short, with 17 bases between. The CDR3 bases are TGTGCCAGCAGTTACCCCTGGGCGGAGGAATCCTACGAGCAGTACTTC. Residues: CASSYPWAEESYEQYF.

The chain has TRBV7-2 and TRBJ2-7, with 9 bases that match TRBD1. Germline CDR1 and CDR2: SGHTA and FQGNSA. Trimming took 4 bases from V and 2 from J; bases not matched to a gene: 3. The length of the CDR3 is 14 residues. The CDR3 nucleotides are TGTGCCAGCAGCTCTACAGGGGGCCCCTACGAGCAGTACTTC. Its translation: CASSSTGGPYEQYF.

The chain has TRBV5-6 and TRBJ2-3, with 10 bases identical to TRBD2. The V segment lost 4 bases and the J segment 6 bases; nucleotides outside the gene matches: 11. The germline gives CDR1 SGHDT, CDR2 YYEEEE. The CDR3 length is 16 residues. The CDR3: CASSPSIAGGFDTQYF. The DNA for the CDR3 is TGTGCCAGCAGCCCCTCTATAGCGGGGGGTTTCGATACGCAGTATTTT.

This rearrangement joins TRBV6-6 to TRBJ1-5; TRBD1 matches 9 bases. Germline V gene lookup returns CDR1 MNHNY and CDR2 SVGAGI (reference sequence). The CDR3 totals 14 residues. Trimming took 11 bases from V and 9 from J; bases not matched to a gene: 14. CDR3 region: CASGDRATAGPQHF. For the CDR3, the DNA is TGTGCCTCCGGGGACAGGGCCACAGCGGGGCCCCAGCATTTT.

V gene TRBV7-2 combines with J gene TRBJ1-6; D possibly corresponds to TRBD1 (6 bases). Trimming shortened V by 1 base and J by 6 bases, and 13 bases separated the two germline ends. The length of the CDR3 is 16 residues. From germline, CDR1 is SGHTA and CDR2 FQGNSA. CDR3 sequence: CASSLGRTGSNSPLHF. Here the CDR3 DNA reads TGTGCCAGCAGCTTAGGTCGTACAGGGTCTAATTCACCCCTCCACTTT.

This clone was seen a few times. The chain employs TRBV27 and TRBJ1-6, with D hard to call. V was trimmed by 2 bases and J by 7 bases, leaving 18 bases between them. The germline V gene has CDR1 MNHEY and CDR2 SMNVEV (reference sequence). The CDR3 contains 17 residues. CDR3 bases: TGTGCCAGCAGTTTAAACATGGGCCGCCGAATAAATTCACCCCTCCACTTT. Amino acids: CASSLNMGRRINSPLHF.

The chain has TRBV7-2 and TRBJ2-7; maybe TRBD1 (6 bases). The CDR3 spans 14 residues. Germline V gives CDR1 SGHTA, CDR2 FQGNSA. V was clipped by 6 bases and J by 3 bases, with 15 bases between them. DNA for the CDR3: TGTGCCAGCAGTGTAAACAGGGATTACTACGAGCAGTACTTC. This translates into CASSVNRDYYEQYF. The entire variable domain, with the rest obtained from reference TRBV7-2 and TRBJ2-7, is as follows: GAGVSQSPSNKVTEKGKDVELRCDPISGHTALYWYRQSLGQGLEFLIYFQGNSAPDKSGLPSDRFSAERTGGSVSTLTIQRTQQEDSAVYLCASSVNRDYYEQYFGPGTRLTVT.

In this sample, this clone turned up a few times. The chain employs TRBV10-3 and TRBJ2-7; 11 bases fit TRBD2. V shed 6 bases and J 3 bases; nucleotides not matched to a gene: 1. The CDR3 contains 13 residues. CDR1 and CDR2 (germline): ENHRY, SYGVKD. CDR3 bases: TGTGCCATCAGCGGGACTAGCGGCTACGAGCAGTACTTC. It translates to CAISGTSGYEQYF.

The chain carries TRBV28 and TRBJ2-7; the match to TRBD1 covers 7 bases. The CDR3 loop spans 12 amino acids. V lost 6 bases, J lost 4 bases, and 3 bases stayed unmatched. Germline CDR1 MDHEN, CDR2 SYDVKM. Here the CDR3 DNA reads TGTGCCAGCAGCGAACAGGGGTACGAGCAGTACTTC. It specifies CASSEQGYEQYF.

The rearrangement uses TRBV11-2 and TRBJ1-6; D is undetermined. Germline assignment: CDR1 SGHAT and CDR2 FQNNGV. The CDR3 loop spans 14 amino acids. The V end lost 0 bases, the J end lost 9 bases, and 9 bases lay between the germline ends. CDR3 DNA: TGTGCCAGCAGCTTAGATGGCTTTGGTTCACCCCTCCACTTT. Protein product: CASSLDGFGSPLHF.

The gene calls are TRBV7-2 and TRBJ1-1; 8 bases fit TRBD1. Per the germline V gene, CDR1 is SGHTA and CDR2 is FQGNSA. The CDR3 consists of 15 residues. The junction had 7 bases not matched to a gene; V was cut back by 3 bases and J by 4 bases. The CDR3 loop is CASSFTGGSVTEAFF. The CDR3 coding sequence is TGTGCCAGCAGCTTCACAGGGGGTTCGGTCACTGAAGCTTTCTTT.

The gene calls are TRBV1 and TRBJ2-7; the table's D gene call, TRBD1, was not cross checked with the DNA. TRBV1 is a pseudogene. The CDR3 length is 13 residues. CDR3 loop: CTSSQTGNHEQYF. Written as DNA, the CDR3 is TGCACCAGCAGCCAAACAGGGAACCACGAGCAGTACTTC.

In this sample, this clone turned up a few times. V usage is TRBV7-3 and J usage is TRBJ1-4; 7 nucleotides align to TRBD1. The length of the CDR3 is 16 residues. V trimming: 6 bases; J trimming: 12 bases; junction bases outside the gene matches: 19. Looked up from germline, CDR1 is SGHTA and CDR2 is FQGTGA. The CDR3 here is CASRPGTDRVSEELFF. CDR3 nucleotide sequence: TGTGCCAGCAGGCCCGGGACAGACCGTGTATCCGAGGAACTGTTTTTT.

This chain links TRBV28 with TRBJ2-1; 10 bases agree with TRBD2. The CDR3 length is 15 residues. In germline, CDR1 is MDHEN, CDR2 SYDVKM. V was pared by 5 bases and J by 5 bases, with 6 bases of the junction left unmatched. CDR3 DNA: TGTGCCAGCAGTCGTAGCGGGAGGCGCAACAATGAGCAGTTCTTC. It codes for CASSRSGRRNNEQFF.

This clone was recorded a few times. The chain couples TRBV4-2 to TRBJ1-2, with 9 nucleotides matching TRBD1. CDR1 and CDR2 from the germline V gene are LGHNA and YNFKEQ. The V gene end was trimmed by 2 bases and the J gene end by 5 bases; junction bases not matched to a gene: 9. This CDR3 has 16 residues. The CDR3: CASSQQPGQGLYGYTF. In DNA, the CDR3 is TGTGCCAGCAGCCAACAACCGGGACAGGGCCTTTATGGCTACACCTTC.

This clone has a single count. The V gene is TRBV6-5, the J gene TRBJ2-1; maybe TRBD1 (5 bases). This CDR3 spans 16 amino acids. In germline, CDR1 is MNHEY, CDR2 SVGAGI. V lost 0 bases to trimming and J lost 0 bases, with 9 bases between them. As DNA, the CDR3 is TGTGCCAGCAGTTACTCAGCCGACAGCTCCTACAATGAGCAGTTCTTC. Amino acids: CASSYSADSSYNEQFF.

The chain joins TRBV19 to TRBJ2-7; D possibly corresponds to TRBD1 (5 bases). Per the germline V gene, CDR1 is LNHDA and CDR2 is SQIVND (reference sequence). The CDR3 runs 14 residues. Trimming stripped 1 base from V and 5 bases from J, with 12 bases between. In DNA form, the CDR3 reads TGTGCCAGTAGTATAGTGCCCTACAGGAACGAGCAGTACTTC. Translating it yields CASSIVPYRNEQYF.

The genes are TRBV19 and TRBJ1-6, with TRBD1 as a possible D gene (6 bases). Between the trimmed V and J ends, which lost 5 bases and 5 bases, there was a span of 13 bases. The CDR3 consists of 15 residues. Germline V gives CDR1 LNHDA, CDR2 SQIVND (reference sequence). This CDR3 reads CASSLGQFNNSPLHF. The CDR3 DNA reads TGTGCCAGTAGTCTTGGACAGTTCAATAATTCACCCCTCCACTTT.

This chain links TRBV28 with TRBJ1-2, with TRBD1 matching over 7 bases. CDR3 length: 14 amino acids. CDR1 MDHEN and CDR2 SYDVKM come from the germline V gene. Unmatched junction bases numbered 11, after V lost 5 bases and J lost 8 bases. As DNA, the CDR3 is TGTGCCAGCAGTACCCACGACAGGGTCGGAGGCTACACCTTC. As protein: CASSTHDRVGGYTF.

This rearrangement joins TRBV27 to TRBJ2-4, with D possibly being TRBD1 (5 bases). Per the germline V gene, CDR1 is MNHEY and CDR2 is SMNVEV (reference sequence). The V end was cut by 5 bases, the J end by 0 bases, with 14 bases between. The length of the CDR3 is 16 residues. Here the CDR3 reads CASSRGSHLAKNIQYF. In nucleotides, the CDR3 is TGTGCCAGCAGTAGGGGCAGCCACCTAGCCAAAAACATTCAGTACTTC.

This chain connects TRBV28 to TRBJ1-5, with D tentatively TRBD1 (6 bases). The germline gives CDR1 MDHEN, CDR2 SYDVKM. The ends were cut back, 5 bases at V and 9 bases at J, with 11 bases in the middle. CDR3 length: 12 residues. CDR3 in amino acids: CASSLGGGPQHF. CDR3 DNA: TGTGCCAGCAGTCTAGGGGGGGGGCCCCAGCATTTT.

This chain joins TRBV19 and TRBJ2-1; TRBD1 matches 7 bases. Trimming at V came to 6 bases and at J to 0 bases, leaving 11 bases not matched to a gene. Germline V CDR1 and CDR2: LNHDA, SQIVND (reference sequence). The CDR3 consists of 17 residues. The CDR3 reads CASSAMTGTFSYNEQFF. CDR3 in DNA: TGTGCCAGTAGCGCGATGACAGGGACCTTCTCCTACAATGAGCAGTTCTTC.

The chain is built from TRBV7-8 and TRBJ1-6, with a possible D match to TRBD1 (5 bases). Germline CDR1 is SGHVS and CDR2 is FQNEAQ. Trimming took off 1 base at V and 4 bases at J, with 8 bases between the two ends. This CDR3 spans 15 amino acids. The CDR3 nucleotides are TGTGCCAGCAGCTTAGGCGGACAATATAATTCACCCCTCCACTTT. Its translation: CASSLGGQYNSPLHF. The entire variable domain, with the rest obtained from reference TRBV7-8 and TRBJ1-6, is as follows: GAGVSQSPRYKVAKRGQDVALRCDPISGHVSLFWYQQALGQGPEFLTYFQNEAQLDKSGLPSDRFFAERPEGSVSTLKIQRTQQEDSAVYLCASSLGGQYNSPLHFGNGTRLTVT.

The chain couples TRBV28 to TRBJ2-7; 7 nucleotides match TRBD2. The germline CDR1 and CDR2 sequences are MDHEN and SYDVKM. There are 14 residues in the CDR3. V was pared by 6 bases and J by 2 bases, with 7 bases of the junction left unmatched. The DNA of the CDR3 is TGTGCCAGCAGGGGGAGGGGCGGAACCTACGAGCAGTACTTC. Protein: CASRGRGGTYEQYF.

The genes are TRBV5-4 and TRBJ2-1; 7 bases line up with TRBD2. Germline CDR1 reads SGHNT; CDR2 reads YYREEE (reference sequence). The trim removed 1 base at V and 9 bases at J, leaving 13 bases unmatched. The CDR3 consists of 16 residues. The CDR3 bases are TGTGCCAGCAGCTTGTTCAGTTGGGCTAGCGGCAGTGAGCAGTTCTTC. It specifies CASSLFSWASGSEQFF.

The chain uses TRBV6-5 and TRBJ1-2, with 8 bases identical to TRBD1. Trimming at V came to 5 bases and at J to 7 bases, leaving 9 bases not matched to a gene. The CDR3 totals 14 residues. CDR1 and CDR2 from the germline V gene are MNHEY and SVGAGI. CDR3 DNA sequence: TGTGCCAGCAGTAGATCGGACAGGGCGGGTGGCTACACCTTC. Its translation is CASSRSDRAGGYTF.

The V gene is TRBV21-1, the J gene TRBJ1-1; the DNA was not compared with TRBD1, the D call given in the table. TRBV21-1 is designated a pseudogene. The CDR3 covers 14 residues. The CDR3 region has the DNA TGTGCCAATACGGGACAGGGAATGAACACTGAAGCTTTCTTT. Its translation: CANTGQGMNTEAFF.

The J gene is TRBJ1-4, the V gene TRBV21-1; TRBD1 is the table's D call, not checked against the DNA. TRBV21-1 corresponds to a pseudogene. The CDR3 totals 20 residues. The CDR3 loop reads CASSKKRARDRGVKNEKLFF. The CDR3 DNA reads TGTGCCAGCAGCAAAAAACGGGCACGGGACAGGGGGGTCAAAAATGAAAAACTGTTTTTT.